The source of this T cell receptor beta chain is a study of T cell repertoires in cytomegalovirus infection. V lost 1 base, J lost 9 bases, and 9 bases stayed unmatched. There are 15 residues in the CDR3. Germline CDR1 is SGHVS and CDR2 is FNYEAQ. As to this clonotype: The antigen remains undetermined.

TCRdb itself ran the reads through MiXCR, one entry per CDR3 protein. The table lists 830,000 or so distinct CDR3 sequences, about 33% of them singletons. The material was cultured CD8+ T cells from PBMCs, obtained from culture after CMV antigen stimulation. The V gene is TRBV7-6, the J gene TRBJ2-1, with TRBD1 matching 7 bases. The receptor was isolated from a human donor in good health (CMV status not recorded). Some clones in this sample may be carry-over from other donors' samples. For the CDR3, the DNA is TGTGCCAGCAGCTTAGTCCCTGGGACAGTCGCTGAGCAGTTCTTC. Encoded protein: CASSLVPGTVAEQFF.